The clone carrying this T cell receptor (beta chain) was observed at least ten times. Its antigen is unknown. The data were obtained in a study of T cell repertoires in cytomegalovirus infection. The wider study: As its CMV epitopes, the study selected recently identified HLA-C-restricted and well-studied HLA-B-restricted targets.

TCRdb recomputed calls from the reads with MiXCR, one row per CDR3 protein. The sample lists approximately 310,000 distinct CDR3 sequences; roughly 25% were seen once. Study-level results: Frequencies of public TCR beta families were cumulated, and this identified carriers of CMV plus the relevant HLA.

The V and J ends lost 10 bases and 0 bases respectively, with 12 bases between them. In germline, CDR1 is SGHVS, CDR2 FQNEAQ. The CDR3 is made up of 13 amino acids. This clonotype originated in a human donor in good health (CMV status not recorded). Some clones in this sample may be carry-over from other donors' samples. Sample: cultured PBMCs, taken from culture after CMV antigen stimulation. The V gene is TRBV7-8, the J gene TRBJ2-5; maybe TRBD2 (5 bases). The CDR3 nucleotides are TGTGCCACCTCACTAGTTAACCAAGAGACCCAGTACTTC. Amino acid sequence: CATSLVNQETQYF.